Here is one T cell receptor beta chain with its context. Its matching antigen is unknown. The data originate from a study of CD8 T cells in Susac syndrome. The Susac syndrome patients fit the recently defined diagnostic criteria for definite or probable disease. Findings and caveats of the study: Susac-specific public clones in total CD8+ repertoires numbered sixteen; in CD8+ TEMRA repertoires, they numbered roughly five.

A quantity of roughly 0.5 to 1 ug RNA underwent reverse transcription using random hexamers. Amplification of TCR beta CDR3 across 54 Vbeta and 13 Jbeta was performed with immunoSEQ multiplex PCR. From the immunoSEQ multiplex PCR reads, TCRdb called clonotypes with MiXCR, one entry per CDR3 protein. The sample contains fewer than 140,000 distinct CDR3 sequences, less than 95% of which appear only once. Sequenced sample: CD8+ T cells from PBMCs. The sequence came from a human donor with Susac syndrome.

For the CDR3, the DNA is TGTGCCAGTAGTATAAAAGGCGGGATGAACACTGAAGCTTTCTTT. Protein: CASSIKGGMNTEAFF. The J gene is TRBJ1-1, the V gene TRBV19; no firm D call. Germline assignment: CDR1 LNHDA and CDR2 SQIVND (reference sequence). The V end was cut by 2 bases, the J end by 0 bases, with 10 bases between. The CDR3 length is 15 residues.